The T cell receptor (beta chain) described here comes from a study of OX40 agonist ivuxolimab in advanced cancers. Notes on the study in general: Clones of CD4+ and CD8+ blood T cells grew by week 6 at doses of 0.1 to 3.0 mg/kg.

Clones were sequenced by immunoSEQ multiplex PCR, and TCRdb holds only the in-frame ones, with some missing. In the table there are over 150,000 clones, roughly 94% of which are singletons. CDR1 is KGHSH, CDR2 LQKENI, per germline. The CDR3 is made up of 16 amino acids. The V and J ends lost 2 bases and 1 base respectively, with 13 bases between them. Comments on this clone: The antigen is not known.

This TCR was recovered from an adult with an advanced solid tumor such as melanoma, head and neck, liver or kidney cancer. The rearrangement joins TRBV18 to TRBJ2-3, with D possibly matching TRBD2 (5 bases). The source was CD4+ or CD8+ T cells sorted from blood, collected in a trial of the OX40 agonist ivuxolimab. The CDR3 here is CASSPRTAGRTDTQYF. CDR3 nucleotides: TGTGCCAGCTCACCAAGGACGGCGGGCCGCACAGATACGCAGTATTTT.